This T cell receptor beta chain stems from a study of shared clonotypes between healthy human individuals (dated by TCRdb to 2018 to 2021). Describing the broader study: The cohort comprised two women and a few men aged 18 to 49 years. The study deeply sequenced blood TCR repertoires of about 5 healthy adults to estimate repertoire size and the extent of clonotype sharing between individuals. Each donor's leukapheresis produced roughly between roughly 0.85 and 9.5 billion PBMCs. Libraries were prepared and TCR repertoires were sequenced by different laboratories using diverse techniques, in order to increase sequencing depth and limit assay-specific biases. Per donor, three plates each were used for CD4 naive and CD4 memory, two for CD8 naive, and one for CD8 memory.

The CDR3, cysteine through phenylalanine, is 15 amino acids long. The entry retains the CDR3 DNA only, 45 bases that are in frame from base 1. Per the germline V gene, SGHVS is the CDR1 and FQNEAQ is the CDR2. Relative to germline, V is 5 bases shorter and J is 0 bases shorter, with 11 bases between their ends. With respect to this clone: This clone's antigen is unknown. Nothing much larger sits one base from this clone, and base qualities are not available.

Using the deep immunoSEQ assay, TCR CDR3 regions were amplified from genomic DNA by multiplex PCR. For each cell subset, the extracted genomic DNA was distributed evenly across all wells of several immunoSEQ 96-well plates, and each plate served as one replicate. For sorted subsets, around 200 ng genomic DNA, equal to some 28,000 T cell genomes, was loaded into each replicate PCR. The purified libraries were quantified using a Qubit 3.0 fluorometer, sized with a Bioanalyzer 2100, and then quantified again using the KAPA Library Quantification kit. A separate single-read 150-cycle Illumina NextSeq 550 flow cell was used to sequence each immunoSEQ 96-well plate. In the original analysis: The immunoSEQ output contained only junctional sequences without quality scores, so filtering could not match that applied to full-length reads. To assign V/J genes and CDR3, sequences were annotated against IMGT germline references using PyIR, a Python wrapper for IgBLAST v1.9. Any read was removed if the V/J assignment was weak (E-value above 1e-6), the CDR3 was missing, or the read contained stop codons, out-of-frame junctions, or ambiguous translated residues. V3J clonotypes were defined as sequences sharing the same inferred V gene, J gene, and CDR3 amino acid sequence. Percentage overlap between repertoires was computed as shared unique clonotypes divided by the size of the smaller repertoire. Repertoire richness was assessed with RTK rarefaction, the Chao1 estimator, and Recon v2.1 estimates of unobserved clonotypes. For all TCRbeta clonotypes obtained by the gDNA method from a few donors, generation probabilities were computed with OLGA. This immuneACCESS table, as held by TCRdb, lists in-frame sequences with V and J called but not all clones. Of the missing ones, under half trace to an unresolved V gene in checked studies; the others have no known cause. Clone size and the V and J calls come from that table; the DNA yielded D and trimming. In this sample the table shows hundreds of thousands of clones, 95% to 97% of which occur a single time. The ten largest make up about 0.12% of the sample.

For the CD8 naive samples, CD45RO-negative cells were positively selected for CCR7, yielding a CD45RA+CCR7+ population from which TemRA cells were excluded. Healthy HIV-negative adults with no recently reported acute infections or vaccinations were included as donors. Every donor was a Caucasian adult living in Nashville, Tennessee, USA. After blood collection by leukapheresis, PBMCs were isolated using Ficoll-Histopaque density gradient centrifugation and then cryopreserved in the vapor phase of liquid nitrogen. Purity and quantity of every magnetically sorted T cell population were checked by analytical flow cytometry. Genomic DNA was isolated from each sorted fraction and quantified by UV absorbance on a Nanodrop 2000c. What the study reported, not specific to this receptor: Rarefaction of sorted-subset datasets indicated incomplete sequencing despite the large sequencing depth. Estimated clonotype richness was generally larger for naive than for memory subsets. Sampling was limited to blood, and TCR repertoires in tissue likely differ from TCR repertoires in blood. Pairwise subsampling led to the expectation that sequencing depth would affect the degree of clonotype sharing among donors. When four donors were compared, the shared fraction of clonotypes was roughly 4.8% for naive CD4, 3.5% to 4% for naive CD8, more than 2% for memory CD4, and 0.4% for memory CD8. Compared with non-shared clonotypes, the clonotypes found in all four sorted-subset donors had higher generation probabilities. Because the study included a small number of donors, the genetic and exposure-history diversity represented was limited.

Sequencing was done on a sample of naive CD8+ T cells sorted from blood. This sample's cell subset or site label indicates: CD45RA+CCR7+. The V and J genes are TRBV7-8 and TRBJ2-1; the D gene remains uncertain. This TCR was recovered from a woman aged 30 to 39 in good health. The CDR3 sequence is CASSHIGSSYNEQFF. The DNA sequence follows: TGTGCCAGCAGCCACATCGGGTCCTCCTACAATGAGCAGTTCTTC. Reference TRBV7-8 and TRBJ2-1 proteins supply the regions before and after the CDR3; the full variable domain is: GAGVSQSPRYKVAKRGQDVALRCDPISGHVSLFWYQQALGQGPEFLTYFQNEAQLDKSGLPSDRFFAERPEGSVSTLKIQRTQQEDSAVYLCASSHIGSSYNEQFFGPGTRLTVL.